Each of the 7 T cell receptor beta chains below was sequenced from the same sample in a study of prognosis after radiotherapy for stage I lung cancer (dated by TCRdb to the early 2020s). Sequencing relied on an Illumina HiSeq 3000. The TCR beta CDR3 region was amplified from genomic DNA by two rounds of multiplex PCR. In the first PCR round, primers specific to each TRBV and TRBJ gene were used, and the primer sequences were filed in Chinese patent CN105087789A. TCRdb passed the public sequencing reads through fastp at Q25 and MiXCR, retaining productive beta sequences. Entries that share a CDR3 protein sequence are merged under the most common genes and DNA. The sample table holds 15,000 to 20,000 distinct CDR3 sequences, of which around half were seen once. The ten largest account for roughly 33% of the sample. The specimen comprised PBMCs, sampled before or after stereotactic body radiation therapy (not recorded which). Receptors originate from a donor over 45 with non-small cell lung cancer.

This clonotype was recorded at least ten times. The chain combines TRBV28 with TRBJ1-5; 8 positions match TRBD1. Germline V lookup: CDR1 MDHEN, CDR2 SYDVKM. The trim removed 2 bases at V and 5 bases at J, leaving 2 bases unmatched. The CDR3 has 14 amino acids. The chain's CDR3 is CASSLQGADQPQHF. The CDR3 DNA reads TGTGCCAGCAGTTTACAGGGGGCCGATCAGCCCCAGCATTTT.

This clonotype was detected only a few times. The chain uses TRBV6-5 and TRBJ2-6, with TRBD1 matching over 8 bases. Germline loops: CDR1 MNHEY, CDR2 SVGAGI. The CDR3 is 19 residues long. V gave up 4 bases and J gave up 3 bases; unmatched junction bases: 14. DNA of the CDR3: TGTGCCAGCAGTTCTTTACAGGGGGGTGACCTCTTTGGGGCCAACGTCCTGACTTTC. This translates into CASSSLQGGDLFGANVLTF.

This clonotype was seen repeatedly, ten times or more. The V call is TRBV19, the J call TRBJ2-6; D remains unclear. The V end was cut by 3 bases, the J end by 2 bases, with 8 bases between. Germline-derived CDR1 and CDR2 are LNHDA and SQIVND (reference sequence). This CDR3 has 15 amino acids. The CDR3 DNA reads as TGTGCCAGTAGTATCGGCCCCGCTGGGGCCAACGTCCTGACTTTC. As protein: CASSIGPAGANVLTF. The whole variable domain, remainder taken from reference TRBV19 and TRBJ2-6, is DGGITQSPKYLFRKEGQNVTLSCEQNLNHDAMYWYRQDPGQGLRLIYYSQIVNDFQKGDIAEGYSVSREKKESFPLTVTSAQKNPTAFYLCASSIGPAGANVLTFGAGSRLTVL.

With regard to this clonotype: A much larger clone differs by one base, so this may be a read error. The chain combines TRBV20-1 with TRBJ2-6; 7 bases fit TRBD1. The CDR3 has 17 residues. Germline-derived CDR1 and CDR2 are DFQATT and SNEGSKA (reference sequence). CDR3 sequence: CSAPRDSFSSGANALTF. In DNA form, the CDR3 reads TGCAGTGCCCCTCGGGACAGCTTCTCCTCTGGGGCCAACGCCCTGACTTTC.

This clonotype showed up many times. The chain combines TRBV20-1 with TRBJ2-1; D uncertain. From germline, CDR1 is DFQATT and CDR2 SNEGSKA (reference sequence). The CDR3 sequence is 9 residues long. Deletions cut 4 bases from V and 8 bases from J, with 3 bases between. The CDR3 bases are TGCAGTGCTAACTATGAGCAGTTCTTC. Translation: CSANYEQFF.

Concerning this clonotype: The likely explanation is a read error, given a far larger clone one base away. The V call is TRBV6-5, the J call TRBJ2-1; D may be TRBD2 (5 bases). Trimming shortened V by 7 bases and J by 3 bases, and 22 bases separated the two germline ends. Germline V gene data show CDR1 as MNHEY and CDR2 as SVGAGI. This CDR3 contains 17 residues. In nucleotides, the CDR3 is TGTGCCAGCATAGACCATAGCGTGGGAAGGTACTACAATGAGCAGTTCTTC. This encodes CASIDHSVGRYYNEQFF.

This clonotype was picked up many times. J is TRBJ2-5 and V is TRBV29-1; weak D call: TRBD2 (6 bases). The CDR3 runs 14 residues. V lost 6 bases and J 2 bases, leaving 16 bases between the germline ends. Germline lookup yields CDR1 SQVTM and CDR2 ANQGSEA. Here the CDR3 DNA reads TGCAGCGTCCCAGGAGGGAGCGGGCAAGAGACCCAGTACTTC. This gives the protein CSVPGGSGQETQYF.